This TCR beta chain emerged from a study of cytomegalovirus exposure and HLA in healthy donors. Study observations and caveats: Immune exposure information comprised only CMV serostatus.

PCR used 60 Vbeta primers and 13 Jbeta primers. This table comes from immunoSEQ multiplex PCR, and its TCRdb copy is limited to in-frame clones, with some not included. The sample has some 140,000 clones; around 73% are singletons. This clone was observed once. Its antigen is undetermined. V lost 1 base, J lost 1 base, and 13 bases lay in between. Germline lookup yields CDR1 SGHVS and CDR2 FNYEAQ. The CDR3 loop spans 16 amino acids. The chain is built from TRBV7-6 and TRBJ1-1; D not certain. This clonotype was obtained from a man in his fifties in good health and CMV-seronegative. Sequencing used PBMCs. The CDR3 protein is CASSLGSGIGNTEAFF. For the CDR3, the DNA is TGTGCCAGCAGCTTAGGATCCGGTATCGGGAACACTGAAGCTTTCTTT.